The 9 T cell receptor beta chains in this list originate from one sample, sequenced in a study of T cell responses to AZD1222 COVID-19 vaccine. The table came from immunoSEQ multiplex PCR; TCRdb's copy has only in-frame clones and leaves some out. The table lists over 120,000 clones, around 93% of them singletons. This sample comprised peripheral blood, obtained on day 0 of AZD1222 vaccination. Source of these receptors: an adult in good health.

This clone was counted only a few times. The V and J genes are TRBV2 and TRBJ2-7; 10 bases match TRBD1. The CDR3 runs to 14 residues. V gave up 7 bases and J gave up 3 bases; unmatched junction bases: 6. From germline, CDR1 is SNHLY and CDR2 FYNNEI. CDR3 sequence: CASTRTGGYYEQYF. The CDR3 DNA follows: TGTGCCAGCACCCGGACAGGGGGTTACTACGAGCAGTACTTC.

The chain combines TRBV12-5 with TRBJ2-2; D is possibly TRBD1 (5 bases). This CDR3 region has 13 residues. In germline, CDR1 is LGHNT, CDR2 FRNRAP. V lost 6 bases to trimming and J lost 4 bases, with 9 bases between them. The CDR3 bases are TGTGCTAGTGGGTTCCAGGGCACCGGGGAGCTGTTTTTT. This encodes CASGFQGTGELFF. Looking up the rest from reference TRBV12-5 and TRBJ2-2 gives the full variable domain: DARVTQTPRHKVTEMGQEVTMRCQPILGHNTVFWYRQTMMQGLELLAYFRNRAPLDDSGMPKDRFSAEMPDATLATLKIQPSEPRDSAVYFCASGFQGTGELFFGEGSRLTVL.

This clone was seen more than once but under ten times. The chain couples TRBV27 to TRBJ1-5; TRBD1 might be the D (6 bases). The germline V gene has CDR1 MNHEY and CDR2 SMNVEV (reference sequence). Trimming removed 1 base from V and 4 bases from J, with 14 bases in between. There are 16 residues in the CDR3. CDR3 amino acids: CASSLFGGGHNQPQHF. As DNA, the CDR3 is TGTGCCAGCAGTTTATTCGGAGGGGGACATAATCAGCCCCAGCATTTT.

CDR3 amino acids: CATSGTGATGELFF. The CDR3 nucleotides read TGCGCCACGTCCGGGACGGGGGCCACCGGGGAGCTGTTTTTT. The chain recombines TRBV10-2 with TRBJ2-2, with D perhaps assigned TRBD1 or TRBD2 (6 bases each). Trimming left V 10 bases short and J 4 bases short, with 16 bases between. Germline loops: CDR1 WSHSY, CDR2 SAAADI. The CDR3 has 14 amino acids.

The CDR3 region is CARRPGTCKEKLFF. The CDR3 DNA sequence: TGTGCCAGGCGGCCGGGGACATGCAAGGAAAAACTGTTTTTT. The gene calls are TRBV19 and TRBJ1-4, with D tentatively TRBD1 (6 bases). CDR3 length: 14 amino acids. The V gene lost 9 bases and the J gene lost 8 bases, with 19 bases spanning the gap. In germline, CDR1 is LNHDA, CDR2 SQIVND (reference sequence).

The chain carries TRBV27 and TRBJ1-2, with 7 nucleotides matching TRBD1. From germline, CDR1 is MNHEY and CDR2 SMNVEV (reference sequence). After removal of 5 bases from V and 4 bases from J, the junction contained 13 bases not matched to a gene. The CDR3 length is 16 residues. The CDR3 DNA sequence: TGTGCCAGCAGTGCTCAAGGGGGACAGACTATCTATGGCTACACCTTC. Translating gives CASSAQGGQTIYGYTF.

The chain has TRBV11-1 and TRBJ2-3; 9 bases map to TRBD2. CDR3 size: 15 residues. Germline lookup yields CDR1 SGHAT and CDR2 FQDESV (reference sequence). J was trimmed by 7 bases and V by 7 bases; bases with no gene match: 12. The CDR3 is CASTLKRGDGNTQYF. CDR3 bases: TGTGCCAGCACCCTAAAGCGGGGGGACGGGAATACGCAGTATTTT. Looking up the rest from reference TRBV11-1 and TRBJ2-3 gives the full variable domain: EAEVAQSPRYKITEKSQAVAFWCDPISGHATLYWYRQILGQGPELLVQFQDESVVDDSQLPKDRFSAERLKGVDSTLKIQPAELGDSAMYLCASTLKRGDGNTQYFGPGTRLTVL.

The chain joins TRBV9 to TRBJ2-1, with TRBD2 identical over 12 bases. Germline V lookup: CDR1 SGDLS, CDR2 YYNGEE. The CDR3 has 15 residues. V was clipped by 5 bases and J by 6 bases; unmatched bases: 6. The chain's CDR3 is CASSLTSGGLNEQFF. Written as DNA, the CDR3 is TGTGCCAGCAGTTTGACTAGCGGGGGCCTCAATGAGCAGTTCTTC.

The chain has TRBV29-1 and TRBJ2-1, with unresolved D. Germline V gives CDR1 SQVTM, CDR2 ANQGSEA. The CDR3 spans 14 residues. V was trimmed by 3 bases and J by 6 bases, leaving 15 bases between them. The CDR3 nucleotides are TGCAGCGTTGAGAGGTTGGCTCCGTGCAATGAGCAGTTCTTC. This codes for CSVERLAPCNEQFF.